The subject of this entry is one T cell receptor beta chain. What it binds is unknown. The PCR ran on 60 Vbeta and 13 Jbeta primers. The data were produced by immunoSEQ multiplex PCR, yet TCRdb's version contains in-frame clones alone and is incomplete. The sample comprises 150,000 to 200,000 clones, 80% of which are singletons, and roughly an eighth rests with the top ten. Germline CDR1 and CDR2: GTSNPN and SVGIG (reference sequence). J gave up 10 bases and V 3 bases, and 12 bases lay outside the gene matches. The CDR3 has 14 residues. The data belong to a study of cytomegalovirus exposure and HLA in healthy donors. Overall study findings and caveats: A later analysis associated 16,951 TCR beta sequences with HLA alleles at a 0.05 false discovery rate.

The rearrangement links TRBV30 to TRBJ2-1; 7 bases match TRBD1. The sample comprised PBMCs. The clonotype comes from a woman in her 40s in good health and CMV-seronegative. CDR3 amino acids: CAWRKLRQGREQFF. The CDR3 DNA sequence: TGTGCCTGGAGGAAGCTACGACAGGGAAGGGAGCAGTTCTTC. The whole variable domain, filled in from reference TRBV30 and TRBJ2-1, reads SQTIHQWPATLVQPVGSPLSLECTVEGTSNPNLYWYRQAAGRGLQLLFYSVGIGQISSEVPQNLSASRPQDRQFILSSKKLLLSDSGFYLCAWRKLRQGREQFFGPGTRLTVL.